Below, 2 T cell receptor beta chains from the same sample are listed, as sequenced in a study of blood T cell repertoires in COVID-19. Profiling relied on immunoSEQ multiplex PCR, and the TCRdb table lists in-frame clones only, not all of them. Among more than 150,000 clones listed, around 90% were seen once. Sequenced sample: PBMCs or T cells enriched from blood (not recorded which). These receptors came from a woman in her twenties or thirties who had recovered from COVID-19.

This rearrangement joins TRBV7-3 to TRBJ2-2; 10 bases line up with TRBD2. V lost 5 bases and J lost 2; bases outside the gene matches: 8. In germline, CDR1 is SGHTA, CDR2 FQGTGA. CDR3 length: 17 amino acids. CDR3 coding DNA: TGTGCCAGCAGCCCAAACCCTAGCGGGGGAAACACCGGGGAGCTGTTTTTT. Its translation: CASSPNPSGGNTGELFF.

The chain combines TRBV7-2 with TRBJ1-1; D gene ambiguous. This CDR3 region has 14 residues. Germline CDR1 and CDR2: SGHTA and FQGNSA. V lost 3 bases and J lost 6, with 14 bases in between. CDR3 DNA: TGTGCCAGCAGCTTCGGAGGGTCGTATCCTGAAGCTTTCTTT. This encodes CASSFGGSYPEAFF.